This note documents a single T cell receptor (beta chain) sequence. The antigen remains unidentified. The final CDR3 position lacks the conserved phenylalanine or tryptophan, pointing to a likely read error. Because the CDR3's place on the DNA is in doubt, the DNA is left out and the CDR3 is given as listed by TCRdb. The CDR3 comprises 15 residues, both ends counted. CDR1 and CDR2 from the germline V gene are ENHRY and SYGVKD. With a constant-region primer, TCR beta cDNA was made from approximately 500 ng of total RNA. It was through three nested multiplex PCR rounds of slightly modified ARM-PCR that TCR beta libraries arose. A C-beta reverse primer was combined with TRBV1-TRBV30 forward primers in the first two PCR rounds, and each round had 10 cycles. TCRdb re-derived calls from the multiplex PCR reads in MiXCR, one entry per CDR3 protein. Of around 78,000 distinct CDR3 sequences listed, about 70% are singletons.

The data derive from a study of tumor-infiltrating lymphocytes in primary liver carcinoma. Study-wide background: The patient group consisted of men and women aged 30 to 69 years.

Whole-study results and caveats: Against blood, tumors held a significantly higher top-250-clone fraction (p = 0.039). There were only about 7.5-25% of top clones found in all five tumor regions. It was tumor-adjacent and tumor-blood pairs that overlapped less than tumor region pairs did.

For each extraction, RNA and DNA were obtained together from 20-30 mg of unsorted bulk tissue. Sample: liver tumor tissue from sampling region 4. The subset here: tumor region T4, right-lateral pole. The source is a woman aged 55-69 years with primary liver carcinoma and hepatitis B virus infection. V usage is TRBV10-3 and J usage is TRBJ1-1; the table calls TRBD1, which could not be checked here. CDR3 residues: CAISDIGGTDTETFR.